The 22 T cell receptor beta chains given below trace back to one sample, sequenced in a study of CD8+ T cells in alopecia areata (dated by TCRdb to 2016 to 2019). In the paper's terms, the time point label means: roughly 24 weeks on oral tofacitinib. According to the study, the label for this sample's treatment or condition signals: oral pan-JAK inhibitor, 5-10 mg twice daily. The method was the immunoSEQ multiplex PCR assay. For TCR sequencing, RNA was extracted from every sample and reverse transcribed into cDNA to serve as template. In TCRdb, the immuneACCESS table is reduced to in-frame sequences with V and J assigned. These tables do not hold every clone; where another copy was compared, an unresolved V gene accounts for under half, and the others remain unexplained. In this sample the table shows over 80,000 clones, roughly 47% of which occur a single time. Roughly a sixth of the sample comes from the top ten.

Material: CD8+ T cells sorted from blood, obtained at week 24, from a patient treated with tofacitinib. Receptors were obtained from a human donor with alopecia areata.

The J gene is TRBJ2-3, the V gene TRBV9; D gene ambiguous. The germline gives CDR1 SGDLS, CDR2 YYNGEE. Trimming shortened V by 2 bases and J by 6 bases, and 4 bases separated the two germline ends. The CDR3 runs 11 residues. CDR3 nucleotides: TGTGCCAGCAGCGTCCAGGATACGCAGTATTTT. Translated: CASSVQDTQYF. Using reference TRBV9 and TRBJ2-3 for the parts outside the CDR3, the full variable domain is DSGVTQTPKHLITATGQRVTLRCSPRSGDLSVYWYQQSLDQGLQFLIQYYNGEERAKGNILERFSAQQFPDLHSELNLSSLELGDSALYFCASSVQDTQYFGPGTRLTVL.

This sequence joins TRBV7-6 and TRBJ2-7; TRBD1 might be the D (5 bases). Germline CDR1 is SGHVS and CDR2 is FNYEAQ. Deletions cut 3 bases from V and 2 bases from J, with 11 bases between. The CDR3 has 14 amino acids. The CDR3: CASSFRDKPYEQYF. CDR3 nucleotide sequence: TGTGCCAGCAGCTTCAGGGATAAGCCCTACGAGCAGTACTTC.

J is TRBJ2-2 and V is TRBV9; TRBD2 matches 11 bases. Germline V gene data show CDR1 as SGDLS and CDR2 as YYNGEE. CDR3 size: 17 residues. With 3 bases clipped from V and 1 base from J, the junction kept 5 bases outside the gene matches. The CDR3 spells CASSAPGTSGNTGELFF. The CDR3 region has the DNA TGTGCCAGCAGCGCCCCGGGGACTAGCGGGAACACCGGGGAGCTGTTTTTT.

The genes are TRBV7-8 and TRBJ2-1, with 8 bases fitting TRBD2. With V trimmed by 4 bases and J by 2 bases, 4 bases remained unmatched. Germline CDR1 reads SGHVS; CDR2 reads FQNEAQ. The CDR3 totals 15 residues. CDR3 protein: CASSSSGSPYNEQFF. The CDR3 DNA reads as TGTGCCAGCAGCTCGAGCGGGAGTCCCTACAATGAGCAGTTCTTC. The entire variable domain, with the rest obtained from reference TRBV7-8 and TRBJ2-1, is as follows: GAGVSQSPRYKVAKRGQDVALRCDPISGHVSLFWYQQALGQGPEFLTYFQNEAQLDKSGLPSDRFFAERPEGSVSTLKIQRTQQEDSAVYLCASSSSGSPYNEQFFGPGTRLTVL.

The J gene is TRBJ2-7, the V gene TRBV7-8; the D gene could be TRBD1 or TRBD2 (6 bases each). CDR3 length: 12 residues. CDR1 is SGHVS, CDR2 FQNEAQ, per germline. V dropped 5 bases and J dropped 7 bases, with 12 bases sitting between them. Written as DNA, the CDR3 is TGTGCCAGCAGCCCCGGGGGCTCGGAGCAGTACTTC. It codes for CASSPGGSEQYF.

Points on this clone: This sample includes further DNA sequences coding for the same CDR3. The chain carries TRBV27 and TRBJ2-1, with 11 bases matching TRBD2. Per the germline V gene, CDR1 is MNHEY and CDR2 is SMNVEV (reference sequence). The CDR3 consists of 15 residues. J lost 5 bases, V lost 2 bases, and 2 bases had no gene match. CDR3 nucleotide sequence: TGTGCCAGCAGTTTAGGGACTAGCGGAAACAATGAGCAGTTCTTC. As protein: CASSLGTSGNNEQFF.

This clone was recorded a few times. V is TRBV7-8 and J is TRBJ2-7, with 10 positions matching TRBD1. This CDR3 is built from 14 residues. V lost 1 base, J lost 4 bases, and 1 base stayed unmatched. In germline, CDR1 is SGHVS, CDR2 FQNEAQ. CDR3: CASSLGQGAYEQYF. CDR3 nucleotides: TGTGCCAGCAGCTTAGGACAGGGGGCTTACGAGCAGTACTTC.

Turning to this clone: Relative to the germline gene, one junction end is altered; a read error may explain this. The chain uses TRBV13 and TRBJ1-2; TRBD1 matches at 7 bases. Germline V CDR1 and CDR2: PRHDT, FYEKMQ (reference sequence). The CDR3 contains 14 residues. The CDR3, as DNA: TGTGCCAGCAGCTTAGGGACAGGGAACTCTGGCTACACCTTC. Its translation is CASSLGTGNSGYTF.

The chain has TRBV27 and TRBJ1-2; D unresolved. The CDR3 spans 10 residues. V lost 7 bases to trimming and J lost 7 bases, with 7 bases between them. The germline V gene has CDR1 MNHEY and CDR2 SMNVEV (reference sequence). CDR3 sequence reads: CASNIGGYTF. CDR3 bases: TGTGCCAGCAACATTGGTGGCTACACCTTC.

This clone was seen ten or more times. The gene calls are TRBV11-3 and TRBJ2-1, with D unclear. Trimming left V 3 bases short and J 2 bases short, with 11 bases between. Germline lookup yields CDR1 SGHNT and CDR2 YENEEA. This CDR3 is 15 amino acids long. CDR3 residues: CASSFETPTYNEQFF. Written as DNA, the CDR3 is TGTGCCAGCAGCTTCGAGACGCCGACCTACAATGAGCAGTTCTTC.

This chain links TRBV30 with TRBJ2-1; D ambiguous. V was shortened by 0 bases and J by 4 bases, with 7 bases between the two germline ends. The CDR3 is 13 amino acids. Germline V lookup: CDR1 GTSNPN, CDR2 SVGIG (reference sequence). The chain's CDR3 is CAWSVLGYNEQFF. The CDR3 DNA follows: TGTGCCTGGAGTGTCTTAGGGTACAATGAGCAGTTCTTC.

This sequence joins TRBV4-1 and TRBJ2-2, with unresolved D. Trimming took off 4 bases at V and 5 bases at J, with 8 bases between the two ends. This CDR3 contains 13 residues. Germline V gives CDR1 MGHRA, CDR2 YSYEKL. This CDR3 reads CASSPTPTGELFF. CDR3 bases: TGCGCCAGCAGCCCTACCCCTACCGGGGAGCTGTTTTTT.

This sequence joins TRBV29-1 and TRBJ1-4; D gene unclear. The CDR3 length is 11 residues. Trimming took off 4 bases at V and 3 bases at J, with 3 bases between the two ends. The V gene's germline CDR1 is SQVTM and CDR2 ANQGSEA. The CDR3 here is CSVAANEKLFF. The CDR3 DNA follows: TGCAGCGTTGCAGCTAATGAAAAACTGTTTTTT.

The chain combines TRBV6-6 with TRBJ1-1; TRBD1 matches at 8 bases. Trimming cost V 5 bases and J 3 bases; bases outside gene matches: 8. Germline CDR1 and CDR2: MNHNY and SVGAGI (reference sequence). CDR3 length equals 15 residues. The CDR3 is CASSGSGGMDTEAFF. CDR3 DNA sequence: TGTGCCAGCAGTGGATCAGGGGGCATGGACACTGAAGCTTTCTTT.

The chain carries TRBV10-3 and TRBJ2-2, with TRBD2 matching 7 bases. CDR3 length: 15 residues. J lost 1 base, V lost 3 bases, and 2 bases had no gene match. CDR1 and CDR2 (germline): ENHRY, SYGVKD. CDR3 in DNA: TGTGCCATCAGTGACCTAGCGGAGAACACCGGGGAGCTGTTTTTT. It specifies CAISDLAENTGELFF.

This chain links TRBV27 with TRBJ2-1; TRBD1 matches at 12 bases. V was pared by 4 bases and J by 7 bases, with 11 bases of the junction left unmatched. The CDR3 is made up of 17 amino acids. Germline V gene data show CDR1 as MNHEY and CDR2 as SMNVEV (reference sequence). CDR3 amino acids: CASSSLLRDRGQNEQFF. Written as DNA, the CDR3 is TGTGCCAGCAGTTCCCTGCTCCGGGACAGGGGGCAGAATGAGCAGTTCTTC.

The gene calls are TRBV30 and TRBJ2-1, with TRBD2 matching over 7 bases. J lost 3 bases, V lost 4 bases, and 6 bases had no gene match. Germline loops: CDR1 GTSNPN, CDR2 SVGIG (reference sequence). This CDR3 spans 14 amino acids. CDR3 bases: TGTGCCTGGACCGTACCGGGAGGCTACAATGAGCAGTTCTTC. Its protein product is CAWTVPGGYNEQFF.

In its sample, this clone was seen a few times. This chain connects TRBV18 to TRBJ1-1; D remains unclear. The V gene lost 0 bases and the J gene lost 3 bases, with 8 bases spanning the gap. The germline gives CDR1 KGHSH, CDR2 LQKENI. The CDR3 has 14 residues. In DNA, the CDR3 is TGTGCCAGCTCACCACCAGAGTGGGACACTGAAGCTTTCTTT. This translates into CASSPPEWDTEAFF.

The chain joins TRBV7-9 to TRBJ1-4; tentative D call: TRBD1 (6 bases). V lost 5 bases and J lost 7, with 17 bases in between. CDR1 is SEHNR, CDR2 FQNEAQ, per germline (reference sequence). CDR3 size: 15 residues. In DNA, the CDR3 is TGTGCCAGCAGCCCGGCGGGGGGCGATGGTGAAAAACTGTTTTTT. It encodes CASSPAGGDGEKLFF.

The chain uses TRBV27 and TRBJ2-3, with D uncertain. This CDR3 spans 11 amino acids. Trimming stripped 2 bases from V and 8 bases from J, with 5 bases between. CDR1 is MNHEY and CDR2 is SMNVEV in the germline V gene (reference sequence). CDR3 DNA sequence: TGTGCCAGCAGTTTAGGCAGTACGCAGTATTTT. As protein: CASSLGSTQYF.

This chain links TRBV9 with TRBJ2-6, with a weak D call TRBD1 (6 bases). The V end lost 6 bases, the J end lost 0 bases, and 16 bases lay between the germline ends. This CDR3 is built from 17 residues. Germline V gene sequence: CDR1 SGDLS, CDR2 YYNGEE. The CDR3 DNA reads TGTGCCAGCACCCAAGGGCAGGGGTACTCTGGGGCCAACGTCCTGACTTTC. Its protein product is CASTQGQGYSGANVLTF.

J is TRBJ2-7 and V is TRBV4-1, with D hard to call. The CDR3 consists of 12 residues. V dropped 2 bases and J dropped 3 bases, with 5 bases sitting between them. Germline-derived CDR1 and CDR2 are MGHRA and YSYEKL. CDR3 protein: CASSQSGYEQYF. For the CDR3, the DNA is TGCGCCAGCAGCCAATCTGGCTACGAGCAGTACTTC.